This T cell receptor (beta chain) was sequenced during a study of blood T cell repertoires in COVID-19. Original analysis: How many nucleated cells were present was estimated from reference gene primer amplification. Generated by immunoSEQ multiplex PCR, the TCRdb table keeps only in-frame clones and is missing some. V and J calls and clone size are copied from that table; D and trimming were computed from the DNA. This sample has about 250,000 clones; roughly nine tenths occur once, and the top ten carry under 3%. This sequence originates from a woman between 18 and 30 years old who had recovered from COVID-19. Sequenced input: PBMCs or T cells enriched from blood (not recorded which).

The CDR3 reads CASSRQERTEAFF. CDR3 in DNA: TGCGCCAGCAGCCGACAGGAGAGGACTGAAGCTTTCTTT. The chain links TRBV5-1 to TRBJ1-1; possibly TRBD1 for D (6 bases). The ends were cut back, 4 bases at V and 5 bases at J, with 12 bases in the middle. The CDR3 length is 13 residues. Germline CDR1 SGHRS, CDR2 YFSETQ. Complete variable domain (other parts from reference TRBV5-1 and TRBJ1-1): KAGVTQTPRYLIKTRGQQVTLSCSPISGHRSVSWYQQTPGQGLQFLFEYFSETQRNKGNFPGRFSGRQFSNSRSEMNVSTLELGDSALYLCASSRQERTEAFFGQGTRLTVV.